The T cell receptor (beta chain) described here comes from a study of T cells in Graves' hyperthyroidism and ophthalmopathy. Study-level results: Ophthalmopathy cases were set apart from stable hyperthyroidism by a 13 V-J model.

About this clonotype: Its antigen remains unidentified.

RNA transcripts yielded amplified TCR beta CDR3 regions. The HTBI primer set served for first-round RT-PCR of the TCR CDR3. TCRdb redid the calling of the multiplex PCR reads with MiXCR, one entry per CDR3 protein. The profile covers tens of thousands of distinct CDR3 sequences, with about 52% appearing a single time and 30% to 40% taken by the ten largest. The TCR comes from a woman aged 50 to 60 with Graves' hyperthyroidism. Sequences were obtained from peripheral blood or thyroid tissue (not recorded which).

As DNA, the CDR3 is TGTGCCAGCAGTTCAAGACTAGCGGAGCTTGGGGATACGCAGTATTTT. Protein product: CASSSRLAELGDTQYF. V and J are TRBV7-8 and TRBJ2-3; 9 nucleotides align to TRBD2. The CDR3 contains 16 residues. Germline values: CDR1 SGHVS, CDR2 FQNEAQ. V shed 6 bases, J shed 6 bases, and the junction held 13 bases outside the gene matches.